This T cell receptor beta chain was sequenced during a study of beta chain features in type 1 diabetes. Cells sorted by CD45RO/CCR7/CD25/CD127/CD95/CD27 comprised CD4+ naive, central memory, regulatory and stem cell-like memory cells. This clone came up a few times. Its antigen is unidentified. The authors reverse transcribed all of the isolated RNA, so sequencing captured expressed TCRB transcripts. TCRdb's table, derived via immunoSEQ multiplex PCR, lists solely in-frame clones and lacks some. The sample has around 250,000 clones, roughly a quarter seen once. CDR3 length equals 18 residues. Study-level findings and limits: The VDJ junctions of type 1 diabetes patients carried fewer insertions and more deletions. Equally in patients and controls, shorter templates might have been favored by PCR. In every one of the four CD4+ subsets, TCRB CDR3s were moderately but significantly shorter in Type 1 diabetes patients.

The sample was naive CD4+ T cells from blood. The chain couples TRBV21-1 to TRBJ2-1; the table assigns TRBD2, which was not confirmed against the DNA. TRBV21-1 corresponds to a pseudogene. This receptor was identified in a woman aged 25 to 39 with type 1 diabetes. The CDR3 nucleotides are TGTGCCAGCAGCCTAGGGGGGGGACTAGCGGGAGGGTCCAATGAGCAGTTCTTC. Residues: CASSLGGGLAGGSNEQFF.